The next 24 T cell receptor beta chains were all read from a single sample in a study of T cell clones after liver transplantation. TCRdb's table, derived via immunoSEQ multiplex PCR, lists solely in-frame clones and lacks some. The repertoire has about 120,000 clones, 90% of them found once; the top ten carry around 0.86%. This sample comprised CD4+ T cells from blood, obtained 12 months after liver transplant. Receptors originate from a human patient who received a liver transplant. A share of the T cells may be of graft donor origin.

As to this clone: A read error may account for a junction end that differs from germline. The chain is built from TRBV7-2 and TRBJ1-5; D is uncertain. This CDR3 is built from 13 residues. CDR1 and CDR2 (germline): SGHTA, FQGNSA. The CDR3 region is CASSLDGGQPQHF. CDR3 DNA sequence: TGTGCCAGCAGTTTAGACGGCGGGCAGCCCCAGCATTTT. Using reference TRBV7-2 and TRBJ1-5 for the parts outside the CDR3, the full variable domain is GAGVSQSPSNKVTEKGKDVELRCDPISGHTALYWYRQSLGQGLEFLIYFQGNSAPDKSGLPSDRFSAERTGGSVSTLTIQRTQQEDSAVYLCASSLDGGQPQHFGDGTRLSIL.

The chain recombines TRBV7-9 with TRBJ2-1; the D call may be TRBD1 or TRBD2 (5 bases each). V was pared by 4 bases and J by 2 bases, with 21 bases between. Germline values: CDR1 SEHNR, CDR2 FQNEAQ (reference sequence). The CDR3 is 18 amino acids. DNA for the CDR3: TGTGCCAGCAGCTCGGGTATCCAGGGAGTACCCGCCTACAATGAGCAGTTCTTC. Translating it yields CASSSGIQGVPAYNEQFF.

The CDR3 loop is CASSYLRTDTQYF. CDR3 DNA: TGTGCCAGCAGCTATCTTCGAACAGATACGCAGTATTTT. This chain uses TRBV7-2 with TRBJ2-3; no clear D gene. There are 13 residues in the CDR3. Per the germline V gene, CDR1 is SGHTA and CDR2 is FQGNSA. Trimming removed 4 bases from V and 3 bases from J, with 8 bases in between.

The CDR3 is CAISVNKGNQPQHF. The CDR3 DNA sequence: TGTGCCATCAGTGTAAATAAGGGAAATCAGCCCCAGCATTTT. The chain employs TRBV10-3 and TRBJ1-5; no reliable D call. Trimming shortened V by 4 bases and J by 4 bases, and 11 bases separated the two germline ends. Germline CDR1 and CDR2: ENHRY and SYGVKD. This CDR3 contains 14 residues.

The chain employs TRBV5-5 and TRBJ2-2; TRBD1 matches at 7 bases. The CDR3 is made up of 15 amino acids. After removal of 1 base from V and 2 bases from J, the junction contained 2 bases not matched to a gene. Germline CDR1 SGHKS, CDR2 YYEKEE (reference sequence). Here the CDR3 DNA reads TGTGCCAGCAGCTTGAAAGGGGGCAACACCGGGGAGCTGTTTTTT. Protein: CASSLKGGNTGELFF. The full variable domain, in which reference TRBV5-5 and TRBJ2-2 provide the parts outside the CDR3, is DAGVTQSPTHLIKTRGQQVTLRCSPISGHKSVSWYQQVLGQGPQFIFQYYEKEERGRGNFPDRFSARQFPNYSSELNVNALLLGDSALYLCASSLKGGNTGELFFGEGSRLTVL.

V gene TRBV10-3 combines with J gene TRBJ1-5; tentative D call: TRBD1 (6 bases). Germline assignment: CDR1 ENHRY and CDR2 SYGVKD. CDR3 length: 16 residues. V was cut by 1 base and J by 1 base, with 11 bases left in between. This CDR3 is CAISEWGPGSNQPQHF. CDR3 sequence (DNA): TGTGCCATCAGTGAGTGGGGGCCTGGCAGCAATCAGCCCCAGCATTTT.

The genes are TRBV6-6 and TRBJ2-5; 7 bases fit TRBD1. The germline gives CDR1 MNHNY, CDR2 SVGAGI (reference sequence). Trimming cost V 0 bases and J 3 bases; bases outside gene matches: 1. The CDR3 spans 14 residues. CDR3 region: CASSYSQGEETQYF. CDR3 DNA: TGTGCCAGCAGTTACTCCCAGGGGGAAGAGACCCAGTACTTC.

CDR3 bases: TGTGCCATCAGCCCCATGGGACTAGCGGGAGGGGGCACAGATACGCAGTATTTT. Translated: CAISPMGLAGGGTDTQYF. The rearrangement links TRBV10-3 to TRBJ2-3; the match to TRBD2 covers 16 bases. The CDR3 is 18 amino acids. Trimming removed 6 bases from V and 1 base from J; junction bases left unmatched: 7. CDR1 is ENHRY, CDR2 SYGVKD, per germline.

This clone was seen only once. V usage is TRBV19 and J usage is TRBJ1-5, with D uncertain. V lost 2 bases and J 0 bases, leaving 11 bases between the germline ends. This CDR3 contains 16 residues. Germline loops: CDR1 LNHDA, CDR2 SQIVND (reference sequence). The CDR3: CASSIRRAHSNQPQHF. The CDR3, as DNA: TGTGCCAGTAGTATACGGAGGGCCCATAGCAATCAGCCCCAGCATTTT.

The genes are TRBV7-8 and TRBJ1-2, with a possible D match to TRBD1 (6 bases). Trimming took off 7 bases at V and 5 bases at J, with 20 bases between the two ends. Germline CDR1 SGHVS, CDR2 FQNEAQ. The CDR3 has 15 residues. For the CDR3, the DNA is TGTGCCAGCACCCTATCGGGGGGCTCCGATTATGGCTACACCTTC. Amino acids: CASTLSGGSDYGYTF.

V is TRBV27 and J is TRBJ1-5, with 7 bases lining up with TRBD1. Germline CDR1 and CDR2: MNHEY and SMNVEV (reference sequence). The CDR3 contains 15 residues. V lost 2 bases, J lost 4 bases, and 5 bases stayed unmatched. CDR3 protein: CASSLQGQPNQPQHF. The DNA for the CDR3 is TGTGCCAGCAGTTTACAGGGACAGCCGAATCAGCCCCAGCATTTT.

The chain couples TRBV5-4 to TRBJ2-1; 14 nucleotides line up with TRBD2. This CDR3 has 16 residues. Germline CDR1 and CDR2: SGHNT and YYREEE (reference sequence). J lost 5 bases, V lost 3 bases, and 4 bases had no gene match. The CDR3 sequence: CASSSRTSGRNNEQFF. CDR3 DNA: TGTGCCAGCAGCTCCCGGACTAGCGGGAGGAACAATGAGCAGTTCTTC.

The CDR3 DNA reads TGTGCCAGCAGTGGTTGGCAGGGGCGCGGCACCGGGGAGCTGTTTTTT. Its protein is CASSGWQGRGTGELFF. The rearrangement links TRBV6-1 to TRBJ2-2; a weak D match, TRBD1 (6 bases). The CDR3 runs 16 residues. The V gene lost 4 bases and the J gene lost 4 bases, with 16 bases spanning the gap. The germline CDR1 and CDR2 sequences are MNHNS and SASEGT.

A single count supports this clone. The rearrangement links TRBV5-6 to TRBJ2-7; weak D call: TRBD2 (6 bases). The CDR3 has 15 amino acids. V was shortened by 2 bases and J by 0 bases, with 12 bases between the two germline ends. CDR1 and CDR2 (germline): SGHDT, YYEEEE. DNA of the CDR3: TGTGCCAGCAGCTTACCCGGGGGTAACTCCTACGAGCAGTACTTC. The encoded protein is CASSLPGGNSYEQYF.

This clone was seen a handful of times. The CDR3 nucleotides are TGTGCCAGCAGCTTAGGAGGGACAGGAAGGCAAGAGACCCAGTACTTC. This translates into CASSLGGTGRQETQYF. This chain connects TRBV11-3 to TRBJ2-5; 8 bases align to TRBD1. The V gene's germline CDR1 is SGHNT and CDR2 YENEEA. CDR3 length: 16 residues. V lost 1 base, J lost 2 bases, and 6 bases stayed unmatched.

CDR3 bases: TGTGCCAGCAGTGAGAGTAGGACAGGGGGCGGGGAGACCCAGTACTTC. This gives the protein CASSESRTGGGETQYF. This chain links TRBV6-1 with TRBJ2-5, with TRBD1 matching over 11 bases. This CDR3 has 16 amino acids. Germline CDR1 reads MNHNS; CDR2 reads SASEGT. Trimming removed 3 bases from V and 5 bases from J; junction bases left unmatched: 8.

The V and J genes are TRBV29-1 and TRBJ1-1; D not resolved. Per the germline V gene, CDR1 is SQVTM and CDR2 is ANQGSEA. CDR3 length equals 12 residues. V was cut by 0 bases and J by 9 bases, with 11 bases left in between. The CDR3 loop reads CSVEEPSEKAFF. The CDR3 nucleotides read TGCAGCGTTGAAGAGCCCTCTGAGAAAGCTTTCTTT.

V usage is TRBV7-2 and J usage is TRBJ1-1; the D is unclear. The CDR3 covers 13 residues. Trimming removed 6 bases at V and 1 base at J, with 9 bases between. Germline loops: CDR1 SGHTA, CDR2 FQGNSA. DNA of the CDR3: TGTGCCAGCAGTCTGGCCACGAACACTGAAGCTTTCTTT. Translation gives CASSLATNTEAFF.

The V and J genes are TRBV5-1 and TRBJ2-3, with 13 bases that match TRBD2. V lost 3 bases, J lost 1 base, and 5 bases stayed unmatched. CDR1 and CDR2 from the germline V gene are SGHRS and YFSETQ. CDR3 length: 17 residues. Here the CDR3 reads CASSSGLAGAGTDTQYF. CDR3 in DNA: TGCGCCAGCAGCTCCGGACTAGCGGGAGCGGGCACAGATACGCAGTATTTT.

The V and J genes are TRBV29-1 and TRBJ2-2, with 9 bases matching TRBD1. The CDR3 consists of 15 residues. CDR1 SQVTM and CDR2 ANQGSEA come from the germline V gene. J gave up 6 bases and V 4 bases, and 9 bases lay outside the gene matches. CDR3 loop: CSVGGDRVEAGELFF. As DNA, the CDR3 is TGCAGCGTTGGAGGGGACAGGGTAGAGGCCGGGGAGCTGTTTTTT.

The V call is TRBV11-2, the J call TRBJ1-1; tentatively, D is TRBD1 (5 bases). This CDR3 contains 14 residues. The ends were cut back, 4 bases at V and 3 bases at J, with 12 bases in the middle. Germline V gives CDR1 SGHAT, CDR2 FQNNGV. In DNA form, the CDR3 reads TGTGCCAGCAGCTCCCGGGACGGAGACACTGAAGCTTTCTTT. Its protein product is CASSSRDGDTEAFF.

The chain carries TRBV5-1 and TRBJ1-2, with a possible D match to TRBD1 (5 bases). Germline lookup yields CDR1 SGHRS and CDR2 YFSETQ. The CDR3 is 14 residues long. Trimming left V 0 bases short and J 7 bases short, with 13 bases between. CDR3 region: CASSLESGPGGYTF. The CDR3 nucleotides are TGCGCCAGCAGCTTGGAATCGGGGCCAGGTGGCTACACCTTC.

The J gene is TRBJ2-7, the V gene TRBV7-8; D may match TRBD1 or TRBD2 (7 bases each). V dropped 5 bases and J dropped 2 bases, with 16 bases sitting between them. This CDR3 comprises 15 residues. Looked up from germline, CDR1 is SGHVS and CDR2 is FQNEAQ. CDR3 loop: CASSPPGGDPYEQYF. The CDR3 nucleotides are TGTGCCAGCAGCCCACCAGGGGGGGATCCCTACGAGCAGTACTTC.

V and J are TRBV27 and TRBJ1-2; the D is unclear. V dropped 3 bases and J dropped 5 bases, with 16 bases sitting between them. Germline CDR1 and CDR2: MNHEY and SMNVEV (reference sequence). The CDR3 has 15 amino acids. The CDR3 is CASSFVGQTQYGYTF. DNA of the CDR3: TGTGCCAGCAGTTTTGTCGGGCAGACTCAGTATGGCTACACCTTC.